This TCR beta chain was documented in a study of glioma-infiltrating T cells after dendritic cell vaccination. Study overall: Dendritic cells derived from monocytes and pulsed with autologous tumor lysate formed the vaccine.

All glioblastoma patients lacked an isocitrate dehydrogenase mutation. Input was roughly 2.2 ug genomic DNA, or all available if less. Assay: immunoSEQ multiplex PCR; the TCRdb copy retains only in-frame clones and omits some. The repertoire has 40,000 or so clones, 82% of them found once; the top ten carry about 7.8%. Germline V lookup: CDR1 SGDLS, CDR2 YYNGEE. The V gene lost 1 base and the J gene lost 5 bases, with 12 bases spanning the gap. The CDR3 extends over 14 amino acids. The chain uses TRBV9 and TRBJ2-5; D may be TRBD2 (7 bases). Material: blood, obtained before dendritic cell vaccination. The clonotype originates from a human donor with glioblastoma. The CDR3 here is CASSVRGGGETQYF. In DNA form, the CDR3 reads TGTGCCAGCAGCGTACGCGGGGGCGGGGAGACCCAGTACTTC.